The T cell receptor beta chain described here comes from a study of Ad26.COV2.S vaccination and SARS-CoV-2 variants. Findings and caveats of the study: Compared with placebo recipients, vaccine recipients had higher spike-specific TCR breadth. Responses of T cells in total may have been underestimated by the TCR breadth and depth analyses.

Treatment specified: around 19 received Ad26.COV2.S at low or high dose, single or two shots; 5 received placebo; per-sample allocation not given. Material that was analyzed had been drawn on day 63 after the first vaccine or placebo injection. Recruitment in Boston yielded a donor of adult age, 18-55 years. The vaccine antigen was prefusion-stabilized Wuhan SARS-CoV-2 spike. A note on this clone: Its antigen is unidentified.

Measured with immunoSEQ multiplex PCR; TCRdb has only the in-frame clones, and not every one. In the table there are nearly 400,000 clones, 89% of which are singletons. This TCR was recovered from a person between 18 and 65 years old who received the Ad26.COV2.S COVID-19 vaccine or a placebo. Sequenced here: peripheral blood, sampled in a trial of Ad26.COV2.S vaccine versus placebo.

CDR3 bases: TGTGCCAGCAGCTGGGAACGACAGGCTTCACCCCTCCACTTT. Its translation: CASSWERQASPLHF. The chain links TRBV5-4 to TRBJ1-6, with D maybe TRBD1 (6 bases). Germline V CDR1 and CDR2: SGHNT, YYREEE (reference sequence). CDR3 length equals 14 residues. Trimming pared 3 bases from V and 9 bases from J, leaving 13 bases between.